The sequence of this TCR beta chain was determined in a study of response to subunit inactivated influenza vaccine. TCRdb reprocessed the RT-PCR reads via MiXCR and lists one record per CDR3 protein. Here the sample spans about 570,000 distinct CDR3 sequences, about 11% being singletons. V lost 6 bases to trimming and J lost 2 bases, with 20 bases between them. Germline V gives CDR1 DFQATT, CDR2 SNEGSKA (reference sequence). This CDR3 region has 16 residues. These data were also filed under a second study, of T cells expressing NK-cell markers. From that second work: 5'RACE template switching with UMIs generated TCR beta cDNA. From sorted CD3+CD56+NKG2C+, CD3+CD56+NKG2C- and CD3+CD56-NKG2C+ T cells came the TCR beta repertoires. Once again these clonotypes came out on top in the CD3+CD56-NKG2C+ fraction of a handful of donors. Whether expanded NKG2C+ T cell clones were HCMV-specific remained unclear.

The TCR comes from a man in his forties or fifties who received an inactivated influenza vaccine. The V call is TRBV20-1, the J call TRBJ2-1; D possibly corresponds to TRBD2 (6 bases). Sequencing used PBMCs from blood, obtained on the day of vaccination. The CDR3 loop reads CSAIQPGTGTYNEQFF. In nucleotides, the CDR3 is TGCAGTGCCATACAACCCGGGACTGGAACCTACAATGAGCAGTTCTTC.